This TCR beta chain was sequenced in a study of blood T cell repertoires in COVID-19. Sequencing used immunoSEQ multiplex PCR; TCRdb keeps in-frame clones, though not all of them. The repertoire has tens of thousands of clones, 81% of them found once; the top ten carry about a sixth. V lost 1 base to trimming and J lost 4 bases, with 11 bases between them. Germline CDR1 is SGHRS and CDR2 is YFSETQ. CDR3 length: 14 amino acids. This sequence joins TRBV5-1 and TRBJ1-2; D is unclear. Material for sequencing was peripheral blood. The sequence derives from a woman aged 60 to 75 with acute or convalescent COVID-19. CDR3 sequence: CASSLSSGGYGYTF. CDR3 coding DNA: TGCGCCAGCAGCTTGTCTAGCGGTGGCTATGGCTACACCTTC.